The rows below give T cell receptor beta chains drawn from one sample of a study of beta chain features in type 1 diabetes. Some clones are missing from TCRdb's copy, which holds only in-frame ones; the method was immunoSEQ multiplex PCR. This table holds 200,000 to 250,000 clones, 9.6% found once. The sample comprised naive CD4+ T cells from blood. All receptors come from a woman aged 18-29 years in good health. The CDR3 runs from the conserved cysteine through the conserved F or W. A D gene is named only where the DNA matches it firmly. The size field is filled for only some rows; it gives once, few, many or a size class.

>TRBV9|TRBJ2-7|TRBD1|.
CASSVATGGYEQYF
TGTGCCAGCAGCGTTGCGACAGGGGGTTACGAGCAGTACTTC
>TRBV12-5|TRBJ1-1|.|few
CASGLVVSTDTEAFF
TGTGCTAGTGGTTTGGTTGTGAGCACTGACACTGAAGCTTTCTTT
>TRBV6-5|TRBJ2-6|.|few
CAIGHPGANVLTF
TGTGCCATTGGCCACCCTGGGGCCAACGTCCTGACTTTC
>TRBV11-2|TRBJ2-3|.|.
CASSRGIF
TGTGCCAGCAGCCGGGGGATTTTT
>TRBV5-1|TRBJ2-2|TRBD1|.
CASGQGDTGELFF
TGCGCCAGCGGACAGGGGGACACCGGGGAGCTGTTTTTT
>TRBV5-1|TRBJ1-6|.|few
CASSLESGVGALHF
TGCGCCAGCAGCTTGGAATCAGGGGTTGGGGCCCTCCACTTT
>TRBV2|TRBJ1-6|.|few
CASKDQGNSPLHF
TGTGCCAGCAAGGACCAGGGGAATTCACCCCTCCACTTT
>TRBV27|TRBJ1-2|.|.
CASSLSGSYGYTF
TGTGCCAGCAGTTTGTCGGGGTCCTATGGCTACACCTTC
>TRBV18|TRBJ1-1|TRBD1|.
CASSSGTGNTEAFF
TGTGCCAGCTCTTCCGGGACAGGGAACACTGAAGCTTTCTTT
>TRBV5-6|TRBJ2-2|TRBD1|few
CASSLQGANTGELFF
TGTGCCAGCAGCCTGCAGGGGGCAAACACCGGGGAGCTGTTTTTT
>TRBV19|TRBJ2-5|TRBD1|few
CASSGQGMETQYF
TGTGCCAGTAGTGGACAGGGGATGGAGACCCAGTACTTC
>TRBV5-1|TRBJ1-1|.|.
CASSLGSGGDTEAFF
TGCGCCAGCAGCTTGGGAAGCGGAGGGGACACTGAAGCTTTCTTT
>TRBV7-9|TRBJ2-7|.|.
CASSLSRGEQYF
TGTGCCAGCAGCTTGAGCAGGGGCGAGCAGTACTTC
>TRBV19|TRBJ1-4|.|.
CASNLPSNEKLFF
TGTGCCAGTAATCTACCGAGCAATGAAAAACTGTTTTTT
>TRBV7-9|TRBJ1-1|TRBD1|.
CASSSQGEVGTEAFF
TGTGCCAGCAGTTCCCAGGGGGAGGTAGGCACTGAAGCTTTCTTT
>TRBV4-1|TRBJ1-2|.|few
CASSQEGHDNYGYTF
TGCGCCAGCAGCCAAGAGGGACATGATAACTATGGCTACACCTTC
>TRBV25-1|TRBJ2-2|TRBD2|.
CASSAIAGGNTGELFF
TGTGCCAGCAGTGCAATAGCGGGGGGGAACACCGGGGAGCTGTTTTTT
>TRBV6-5|TRBJ1-4|TRBD1|.
CASSYSQGNEKLFF
TGTGCCAGCAGTTACTCACAGGGGAATGAAAAACTGTTTTTT
>TRBV6-1|TRBJ1-2|.|.
CASKKDTNYGYTF
TGTGCCAGCAAGAAAGACACTAACTATGGCTACACCTTC
>TRBV5-1|TRBJ2-7|TRBD1|few
CASSQTGQGYEQYF
TGCGCCAGCAGCCAAACGGGACAGGGCTACGAGCAGTACTTC
>TRBV7-2|TRBJ1-2|TRBD1|.
CASSSGQGGYGYTF
TGTGCCAGCAGCTCGGGACAGGGAGGCTATGGCTACACCTTC
>TRBV5-4|TRBJ2-3|TRBD2|.
CASSPPSSGGSDTQYF
TGTGCCAGCAGCCCCCCGAGTAGCGGGGGCTCGGATACGCAGTATTTT
>TRBV5-1|TRBJ2-1|.|.
CASSLGSSYNEQFF
TGCGCCAGCAGCTTGGGGAGCTCCTACAATGAGCAGTTCTTC
>TRBV15|TRBJ1-3|TRBD1|.
CATSRGTGTAGNTIYF
TGTGCCACCAGCAGAGGAACCGGGACAGCTGGAAACACCATATATTTT
>TRBV5-1|TRBJ2-1|TRBD2|.
CASSWTSGRANNEQFF
TGCGCCAGCAGCTGGACTAGCGGGAGGGCTAACAATGAGCAGTTCTTC
>TRBV10-1|TRBJ2-1|TRBD2|once
CASSSSVGGSIYNEQFF
TGCGCCAGCAGTTCTAGTGTCGGCGGGAGTATCTACAATGAGCAGTTCTTC
>TRBV27|TRBJ2-1|.|few
CASSFFGVNEQFF
TGTGCCAGCAGTTTTTTCGGGGTCAATGAGCAGTTCTTC